Described below is a single T cell receptor beta chain sequence and its context. The antigen is undetermined. The table came from immunoSEQ multiplex PCR; TCRdb's copy has only in-frame clones and leaves some out. Found here are more than 75,000 clones, 89% of them singletons; the top ten hold around 1.5%. The sample is drawn from a study of T cell responses to AZD1222 COVID-19 vaccine. Study-wide findings and caveats: Increased Spike-specific TCR breadth and depth were observed after two AZD1222 doses.

The CDR3 contains 15 residues. Germline V gene lookup returns CDR1 PRHDT and CDR2 FYEKMQ (reference sequence). Between the trimmed V and J ends, which lost 5 bases and 3 bases, there was a span of 16 bases. The chain recombines TRBV13 with TRBJ1-2; D not certain. Specimen: peripheral blood, collected on day 0 of AZD1222 vaccination. The TCR sequence derives from an adult in good health. The CDR3 bases are TGTGCCAGCAGCCCAGAGGGCGGCAGATACTATGGCTACACCTTC. Its translation is CASSPEGGRYYGYTF.